This T cell receptor (beta chain) came from a study of blood T cell repertoires in COVID-19. The wider study: T cells, B-cell-depleted T cells, or PBMCs supplied cDNA or gDNA.

Those enrolled, adults aged 18 to 89 years, came from roughly 23 US areas. Cohorts were assigned according to the clinical history that participants reported. In the authors' methods: For nucleated cells, counts were estimated from reference gene primer amplification. The method was immunoSEQ multiplex PCR; TCRdb's version includes in-frame clones alone and lacks a portion of them. V and J calls and clone size are those listed in that table; D and trimming were worked out from the DNA. The table has approximately 220,000 clones, around 85% seen once. CDR3 length equals 16 residues. Trimming removed 1 base at V and 4 bases at J, with 14 bases between. CDR1 is MNHEY, CDR2 SMNVEV, per germline (reference sequence).

Material: PBMCs or T cells enriched from blood (not recorded which). V is TRBV27 and J is TRBJ1-5; no definite D call. This receptor was taken from a woman aged 40-49 years with acute COVID-19. CDR3 sequence: CASSLFYNGLNQPQHF. The DNA for the CDR3 is TGTGCCAGCAGTTTATTCTACAACGGACTAAATCAGCCCCAGCATTTT.